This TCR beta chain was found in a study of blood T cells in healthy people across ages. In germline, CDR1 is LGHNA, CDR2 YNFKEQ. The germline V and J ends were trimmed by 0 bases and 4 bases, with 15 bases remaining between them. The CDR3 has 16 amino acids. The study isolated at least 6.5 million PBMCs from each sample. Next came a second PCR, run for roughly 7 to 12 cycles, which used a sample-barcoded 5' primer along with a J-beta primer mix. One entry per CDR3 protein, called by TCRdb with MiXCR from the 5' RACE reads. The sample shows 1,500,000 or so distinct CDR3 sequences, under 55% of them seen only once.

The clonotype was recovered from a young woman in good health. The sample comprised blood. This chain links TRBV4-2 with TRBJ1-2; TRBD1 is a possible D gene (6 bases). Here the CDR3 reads CASSQETGLRVYGYTF. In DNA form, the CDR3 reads TGTGCCAGCAGCCAAGAAACAGGGCTCCGTGTCTATGGCTACACCTTC.